Each of the 26 T cell receptor beta chains below was sequenced from the same sample in a study of T cells after yellow fever vaccination. One entry per CDR3 protein, called by TCRdb with MiXCR from the 5' RACE reads. The sample lists fewer than 350,000 distinct CDR3 sequences; roughly 8.7% were seen once. The sequencing here drew on PBMCs, taken on the day of the first yellow fever vaccination. These receptors all stem from a man aged 18 to 30 who received the YFV17D yellow fever vaccine.

There are a few counts of this clonotype. The rearrangement links TRBV5-1 to TRBJ2-7; TRBD1 agrees at 9 bases. The length of the CDR3 is 15 residues. Germline V CDR1 and CDR2: SGHRS, YFSETQ. Trimming at V came to 4 bases and at J to 2 bases, leaving 7 bases not matched to a gene. The CDR3 DNA reads TGCGCCAGCAGCACCCGGGACAGGGTCCCCTACGAGCAGTACTTC. Translation gives CASSTRDRVPYEQYF.

This clonotype was recorded a few times. The CDR3 loop reads CASNSPQGQTQYF. CDR3 DNA: TGTGCCAGCAACTCTCCACAGGGTCAGACCCAGTACTTC. The gene calls are TRBV5-5 and TRBJ2-5, with a possible D match to TRBD1 (6 bases). Germline assignment: CDR1 SGHKS and CDR2 YYEKEE (reference sequence). The CDR3 is 13 amino acids. The ends were cut back, 6 bases at V and 6 bases at J, with 15 bases in the middle.

This clonotype was recorded a few times. Here the CDR3 reads CASSPGRVDAEAFF. The CDR3 region has the DNA TGTGCCAGCAGCCCCGGTCGGGTTGACGCTGAAGCTTTCTTT. The genes are TRBV7-3 and TRBJ1-1; D ambiguous. Germline V gene sequence: CDR1 SGHTA, CDR2 FQGTGA. Between the trimmed V and J ends, which lost 5 bases and 6 bases, there was a span of 16 bases. This CDR3 spans 14 amino acids.

This clonotype was counted between two and nine times. The gene calls are TRBV5-4 and TRBJ2-2; 12 bases are shared with TRBD2. Germline V gives CDR1 SGHNT, CDR2 YYREEE (reference sequence). The CDR3 is made up of 16 amino acids. Trimming took 4 bases from V and 4 from J; bases not matched to a gene: 5. CDR3 in DNA: TGTGCCAGCAGCAGAACTAGCGGGGGGATCACCGGGGAGCTGTTTTTT. Translated, it gives CASSRTSGGITGELFF.

This clonotype has more than one count but fewer than ten. V usage is TRBV25-1 and J usage is TRBJ1-1; the D gene is possibly TRBD1 (5 bases). V gave up 8 bases and J gave up 0 bases, with 13 bases separating them. There are 14 residues in the CDR3. The germline V gene encodes CDR1 MGHDK and CDR2 SYGVNS. CDR3 region: CASRGHTMNTEAFF. CDR3 coding DNA: TGTGCCAGCCGAGGACACACAATGAACACTGAAGCTTTCTTT.

This clonotype was observed at least ten times. V is TRBV9 and J is TRBJ2-7; 7 nucleotides align to TRBD1. Trimming took 0 bases from V and 3 from J; bases not matched to a gene: 3. CDR3 size: 14 residues. Per the germline V gene, CDR1 is SGDLS and CDR2 is YYNGEE. The CDR3 spells CASSVGQGYYEQYF. Here the CDR3 DNA reads TGTGCCAGCAGCGTAGGACAGGGCTACTACGAGCAGTACTTC.

The CDR3 DNA sequence: TGCGCCAGCAGCTCACGGCAGGGGATGGGGGGGAACACTGAAGCTTTCTTT. Encoded protein: CASSSRQGMGGNTEAFF. The chain employs TRBV4-1 and TRBJ1-1; D might be TRBD1 (6 bases). Germline CDR1 MGHRA, CDR2 YSYEKL. The germline V and J ends were trimmed by 5 bases and 1 base, with 20 bases remaining between them. The CDR3 has 17 residues.

The chain employs TRBV10-3 and TRBJ2-3; 11 nucleotides align to TRBD2. Trimming at V came to 9 bases and at J to 4 bases, leaving 9 bases not matched to a gene. CDR1 is ENHRY and CDR2 is SYGVKD in the germline V gene. This CDR3 is 15 amino acids long. CDR3 sequence (DNA): TGTGCCATTAGCGGGGGGGCCGGTGGTCCAGATACGCAGTATTTT. Its translation: CAISGGAGGPDTQYF.

The chain combines TRBV6-5 with TRBJ2-2; D may be TRBD2 (5 bases). Deletions cut 0 bases from V and 5 bases from J, with 7 bases between. This CDR3 has 14 amino acids. Germline V lookup: CDR1 MNHEY, CDR2 SVGAGI. The CDR3 DNA follows: TGTGCCAGCAGTTACTCGAGAGGGACCGGGGAGCTGTTTTTT. Protein sequence: CASSYSRGTGELFF.

This clonotype was counted many times. The chain employs TRBV29-1 and TRBJ2-3, with 10 bases matching TRBD2. The ends lost 6 bases at V and 0 bases at J; junction bases unmatched: 6. The germline gives CDR1 SQVTM, CDR2 ANQGSEA. This CDR3 comprises 15 residues. Here the CDR3 reads CSVGTSEASTDTQYF. The CDR3 region has the DNA TGCAGCGTGGGGACTAGCGAAGCTAGCACAGATACGCAGTATTTT.

The rearrangement joins TRBV27 to TRBJ1-1; TRBD1 matches at 7 bases. With 2 bases clipped from V and 5 bases from J, the junction kept 5 bases outside the gene matches. This CDR3 region has 14 residues. Germline loops: CDR1 MNHEY, CDR2 SMNVEV (reference sequence). This CDR3 is CASSLQGVWTEAFF. CDR3 coding DNA: TGTGCCAGCAGTTTACAGGGGGTTTGGACTGAAGCTTTCTTT.

This clonotype was recorded many times. The chain has TRBV6-2 or TRBV6-3 and TRBJ2-3; no clear D gene. The CDR3 runs to 13 residues. CDR1 is MNHEY and CDR2 is SVGEGT in the germline V gene. The germline V and J ends were trimmed by 0 bases and 0 bases, with 1 base remaining between them. In nucleotides, the CDR3 is TGTGCCAGCAGTTACTCCAGCACAGATACGCAGTATTTT. It encodes CASSYSSTDTQYF.

This chain connects TRBV20-1 to TRBJ1-4; maybe TRBD1 (6 bases). The germline CDR1 and CDR2 sequences are DFQATT and SNEGSKA (reference sequence). The CDR3 spans 14 residues. V dropped 6 bases and J dropped 5 bases, with 16 bases sitting between them. CDR3 sequence reads: CSAQQGRQNEKLFF. The CDR3 DNA sequence: TGCAGTGCCCAACAGGGACGGCAGAATGAAAAACTGTTTTTT.

The table lists this clonotype with a few counts. The chain combines TRBV15 with TRBJ2-3; D might be TRBD1 (5 bases). Germline V CDR1 and CDR2: LNHNV, YYDKDF (reference sequence). Trimming removed 0 bases at V and 6 bases at J, with 16 bases between. The CDR3 sequence is 16 residues long. The CDR3 sequence: CATSRDQASQGDTQYF. The CDR3 nucleotides read TGTGCCACCAGCAGAGATCAGGCGAGCCAGGGCGATACGCAGTATTTT. The complete variable domain, with remaining parts taken from reference TRBV15 and TRBJ2-3, reads DAMVIQNPRYQVTQFGKPVTLSCSQTLNHNVMYWYQQKSSQAPKLLFHYYDKDFNNEADTPDNFQSRRPNTSFCFLDIRSPGLGDTAMYLCATSRDQASQGDTQYFGPGTRLTVL.

V gene TRBV28 combines with J gene TRBJ2-5, with D possibly being TRBD1 (5 bases). This CDR3 region has 13 residues. Trimming removed 7 bases from V and 2 bases from J, with 11 bases in between. The V gene's germline CDR1 is MDHEN and CDR2 SYDVKM. CDR3 sequence: CASKSAGQETQYF. DNA for the CDR3: TGTGCCAGCAAATCTGCAGGGCAAGAGACCCAGTACTTC.

This clonotype was counted only a few times. This rearrangement joins TRBV7-9 to TRBJ1-2; D perhaps matches TRBD1 (5 bases). Germline values: CDR1 SEHNR, CDR2 FQNEAQ (reference sequence). V gave up 4 bases and J gave up 6 bases, with 15 bases separating them. CDR3 length: 14 amino acids. The CDR3 DNA reads as TGTGCCAGCAGCTACGAGGGAGGGGTACATGGCTACACCTTC. It translates to CASSYEGGVHGYTF. The whole variable domain, filled in from reference TRBV7-9 and TRBJ1-2, reads DTGVSQNPRHKITKRGQNVTFRCDPISEHNRLYWYRQTLGQGPEFLTYFQNEAQLEKSRLLSDRFSAERPKGSFSTLEIQRTEQGDSAMYLCASSYEGGVHGYTFGSGTRLTVV.

Concerning this clonotype itself: A read error is possible here, since a much larger clone lies one base away. J is TRBJ2-5 and V is TRBV5-6; 10 bases match TRBD2. V was clipped by 3 bases and J by 0 bases; unmatched bases: 5. Germline values: CDR1 SGHDT, CDR2 YYEEEE. This CDR3 region has 16 residues. CDR3 in amino acids: CASSSGLAENQETQYF. CDR3 nucleotides: TGTGCCAGCAGCTCCGGACTAGCGGAGAACCAAGAGACCCAGTACTTC.

The chain is built from TRBV24-1 and TRBJ1-5, with 7 nucleotides matching TRBD1. V dropped 2 bases and J dropped 1; count of bases not matched to a gene: 4. The germline V gene encodes CDR1 KGHDR and CDR2 SFDVKD. The CDR3 consists of 16 residues. Here the CDR3 reads CATSDSLQGSNQPQHF. In nucleotides, the CDR3 is TGTGCCACCAGTGATTCATTACAGGGGAGCAATCAGCCCCAGCATTTT.

This clonotype was counted many times. The rearrangement uses TRBV7-9 and TRBJ1-2, with D tentatively TRBD1 (5 bases). The CDR3 is 16 residues long. Germline V gene data show CDR1 as SEHNR and CDR2 as FQNEAQ (reference sequence). Deletions cut 2 bases from V and 5 bases from J, with 18 bases between. In DNA form, the CDR3 reads TGTGCCAGCAGCTTAACGGCAGGGATAATGGGATATGGCTACACCTTC. This codes for CASSLTAGIMGYGYTF.

In its sample, this clonotype was seen a few times. The chain links TRBV19 to TRBJ2-7; TRBD1 matches at 7 bases. V was pared by 9 bases and J by 3 bases, with 11 bases of the junction left unmatched. The CDR3 has 14 amino acids. Germline-derived CDR1 and CDR2 are LNHDA and SQIVND (reference sequence). The CDR3 loop is CASARRTGGYEQYF. The CDR3 DNA sequence: TGTGCCAGCGCTCGTCGGACAGGAGGCTACGAGCAGTACTTC.

This clonotype was picked up many times. This sequence joins TRBV5-6 and TRBJ2-7; either TRBD1 or TRBD2 may fit D (5 bases each). Trimming removed 5 bases from V and 10 bases from J, with 19 bases in between. This CDR3 region has 13 residues. Germline assignment: CDR1 SGHDT and CDR2 YYEEEE. In nucleotides, the CDR3 is TGTGCCAGCAGTATCGGGACCCAGGACGGACAGTACGTC. It codes for CASSIGTQDGQYV.

This clonotype was seen at least ten times. V is TRBV6-2 or TRBV6-3 and J is TRBJ1-1, with 7 bases identical to TRBD1. This CDR3 comprises 17 residues. The V gene's germline CDR1 is MNHEY and CDR2 SVGEGT. The junction had 17 bases not matched to a gene; V was cut back by 4 bases and J by 6 bases. CDR3 bases: TGTGCCAGCAGTTTGGGAAAGGGGGCGTATGGGACCCCTGAAGCTTTCTTT. As protein: CASSLGKGAYGTPEAFF.

The chain has TRBV12-3 or TRBV12-4 and TRBJ2-7, with D maybe TRBD2 (6 bases). Trimming left V 3 bases short and J 3 bases short, with 21 bases between. CDR3 length: 17 amino acids. CDR3 region: CASSLILSHEEGYEQYF. The CDR3 coding sequence is TGTGCCAGCAGTTTGATCCTCTCTCACGAGGAGGGCTACGAGCAGTACTTC.

There are a few counts of this clonotype. The chain couples TRBV6-1 to TRBJ2-5; 7 nucleotides align to TRBD2. Germline V lookup: CDR1 MNHNS, CDR2 SASEGT. The J segment lost 5 bases and the V segment lost 6 bases, leaving 12 bases of the junction unmatched. CDR3 length: 15 residues. CDR3 DNA: TGTGCCAGCAGGCCTCTTGCTAGCGGTGGGGAGACCCAGTACTTC. It codes for CASRPLASGGETQYF.

This clonotype was counted many times. This chain joins TRBV3-1 and TRBJ1-2; D remains unclear. Per the germline V gene, CDR1 is LGHDT and CDR2 is YNNKEL (reference sequence). V was shortened by 2 bases and J by 7 bases, with 8 bases between the two germline ends. CDR3 size: 12 residues. The CDR3 spells CASSQTRGGYTF. The CDR3 nucleotides read TGTGCCAGCAGCCAAACCCGGGGTGGCTACACCTTC.

This clonotype was observed a handful of times. Written as DNA, the CDR3 is TGTGCCAGCAGCCCCAGCGGGGGGGCGCACACCGGGGAGCTGTTTTTT. It encodes CASSPSGGAHTGELFF. V usage is TRBV9 and J usage is TRBJ2-2; 10 bases are a match to TRBD2. The CDR3 loop spans 16 amino acids. Germline V gene data show CDR1 as SGDLS and CDR2 as YYNGEE. After removal of 4 bases from V and 3 bases from J, the junction contained 6 bases not matched to a gene.